These 4 T cell receptor beta chains were all obtained from the same sample, sequenced in a study of beta chain features in type 1 diabetes. All of the isolated RNA was reverse transcribed, so expressed TCRB transcripts were sequenced. The assay was immunoSEQ multiplex PCR, and TCRdb's table has in-frame clones only and misses some. The sample includes roughly 41,000 clones, 49% seen only once; the top ten take around 0.78%. The sequencing sample was made of central memory CD4+ T cells from blood. Receptor source: a woman aged 18-30 years in good health.

This chain joins TRBV5-4 and TRBJ1-4; possible D gene TRBD1, 5 bases. The CDR3 loop spans 13 amino acids. V lost 1 base to trimming and J lost 8 bases, with 9 bases between them. Germline-derived CDR1 and CDR2 are SGHNT and YYREEE (reference sequence). The CDR3 reads CASSLRRGEKLFF. The DNA for the CDR3 is TGTGCCAGCAGCTTGAGGAGGGGAGAAAAACTGTTTTTT.

This clone was found a few times. This chain joins TRBV30 and TRBJ1-2; 7 bases align to TRBD1. V dropped 3 bases and J dropped 6; count of bases not matched to a gene: 10. The CDR3 runs to 14 residues. The V gene's germline CDR1 is GTSNPN and CDR2 SVGIG (reference sequence). The CDR3 bases are TGTGCCTGGAGGGACACCGGGACAGTCCATGGCTACACCTTC. Its protein product is CAWRDTGTVHGYTF. Together with reference TRBV30 and TRBJ1-2, the CDR3 gives the full variable domain: SQTIHQWPATLVQPVGSPLSLECTVEGTSNPNLYWYRQAAGRGLQLLFYSVGIGQISSEVPQNLSASRPQDRQFILSSKKLLLSDSGFYLCAWRDTGTVHGYTFGSGTRLTVV.

This chain joins TRBV19 and TRBJ2-2, with TRBD2 matching over 8 bases. V trimming: 3 bases; J trimming: 5 bases; junction bases outside the gene matches: 2. This CDR3 contains 14 residues. CDR1 and CDR2 from the germline V gene are LNHDA and SQIVND (reference sequence). The CDR3 coding sequence is TGTGCCAGTAGTATTCCGGGGGGGACCGGGGAGCTGTTTTTT. Its translation: CASSIPGGTGELFF.

The chain is built from TRBV20-1 and TRBJ2-7; 8 positions match TRBD1. The CDR3 totals 11 residues. J gave up 3 bases and V 6 bases, and 1 base lay outside the gene matches. CDR1 DFQATT and CDR2 SNEGSKA come from the germline V gene (reference sequence). CDR3 amino acids: CSATGGYEQYF. CDR3 nucleotide sequence: TGCAGTGCCACAGGGGGCTACGAGCAGTACTTC.